This TCR beta chain is from a study of PD-L1 blockade in urothelial cancer. The V end was cut by 0 bases, the J end by 8 bases, with 5 bases between. The CDR3 is 12 residues long. Germline lookup yields CDR1 SGHRS and CDR2 YFSETQ. Only in-frame clones appear in the TCRdb table, and some are missing; sequencing was by immunoSEQ multiplex PCR. The sample comprises about 82,000 clones, around 90% of which are singletons, and 4.5% to 6.5% rests with the top ten. The V gene is TRBV5-1, the J gene TRBJ2-2; D is uncertain. The TCR originated in a woman aged 70-85 years with urothelial cancer. This specimen consisted of PBMCs, obtained around atezolizumab (anti-PD-L1) treatment. The CDR3 DNA reads as TGCGCCAGCAGCTTGGTACGGGGGGAGCTGTTTTTT. It is translated as CASSLVRGELFF.